A single T cell receptor beta chain is shown here with its context. What it binds is unknown. These data originate in a study of T cell responses to AZD1222 COVID-19 vaccine. Overall study: Investigators merged groups given second doses at roughly 4 or roughly 12 weeks.

The table came from immunoSEQ multiplex PCR; TCRdb's copy has only in-frame clones and leaves some out. Found here are some 96,000 clones, around nine tenths of them singletons; the top ten hold 2.4%. V shed 6 bases and J 3 bases; nucleotides not matched to a gene: 10. Germline V gene sequence: CDR1 MNHEY, CDR2 SMNVEV (reference sequence). The length of the CDR3 is 16 residues. Study-wide results and limits: Donors were largely white British and mainly female; clonal diversity was possibly underestimated. All repertoire sampling was performed exclusively after the peak T cell response.

This TCR came from an adult in good health. This sequence joins TRBV27 and TRBJ2-7, with TRBD2 identical over 11 bases. Sample: peripheral blood, taken on day 0 of AZD1222 vaccination. CDR3 in amino acids: CASRLHSGGDYYEQYF. In nucleotides, the CDR3 is TGTGCCAGCAGACTTCATAGCGGGGGGGATTACTACGAGCAGTACTTC.